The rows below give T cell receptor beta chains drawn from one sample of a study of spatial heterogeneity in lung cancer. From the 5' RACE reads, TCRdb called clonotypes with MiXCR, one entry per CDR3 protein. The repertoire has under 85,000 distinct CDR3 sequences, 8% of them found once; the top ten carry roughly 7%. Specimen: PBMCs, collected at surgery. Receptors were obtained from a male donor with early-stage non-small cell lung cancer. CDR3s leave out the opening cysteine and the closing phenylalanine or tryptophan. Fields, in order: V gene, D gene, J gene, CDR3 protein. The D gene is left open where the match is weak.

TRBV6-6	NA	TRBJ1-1	ATLNTGLNTEAF
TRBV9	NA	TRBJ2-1	ASSVGGRGTEQF
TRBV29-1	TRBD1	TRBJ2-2	SVFINRGTGELF
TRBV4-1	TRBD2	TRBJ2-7	ASSQGTSGSSYEQY
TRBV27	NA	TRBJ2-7	ASTYTIGRRSYEQY
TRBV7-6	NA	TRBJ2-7	ASSLAPDVGSYEQY
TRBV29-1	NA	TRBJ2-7	SAGQWSYEQY
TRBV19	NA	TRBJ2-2	ASSPLVRETTGELF
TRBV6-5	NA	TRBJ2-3	ATSLLTGRDTQY
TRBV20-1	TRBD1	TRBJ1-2	SARDMTGVGYT
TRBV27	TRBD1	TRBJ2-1	ASSLSRYGTEF
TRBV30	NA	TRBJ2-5	AWTGWTQETQY
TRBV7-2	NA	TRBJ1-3	ASSAVDSRSGNTIY
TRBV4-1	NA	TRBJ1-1	ASSQVEGKAEAF
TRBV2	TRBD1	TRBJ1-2	ASRPGTDFYGYT
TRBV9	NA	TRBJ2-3	ASSVGDRDTDTQY